The clone carrying this T cell receptor (beta chain) was seen at least ten times. No antigen is known for it. This sample stems from a study of neurological immune-mediated disorders. Study context: The 35 or so multiple sclerosis patients comprised around 30 relapsing-remitting and 3 secondary progressive cases.

Synthesis of cDNA was accomplished via 5'RACE employing 10-nucleotide random UMIs. TCRdb reprocessed the 5' RACE reads with MiXCR, giving one entry per CDR3 protein. The table records about 19,000 distinct CDR3 sequences, about 2.6% of them present only once. Trimming cost V 0 bases and J 5 bases, with 7 bases left between them. This CDR3 is 13 amino acids long. Per the germline V gene, CDR1 is KGHSH and CDR2 is LQKENI. Findings of the study overall: When the repertoires were sorted by phylogenetic grouping, those of 18 of 34 multiple sclerosis patients ended up in one related-CDR3 cluster, a possible signature. The study found no CDR3 amino acid sequences shared by expanded clones across subjects, suggesting private repertoires in all groups.

The sequenced sample was PBMCs. The J gene is TRBJ1-2, the V gene TRBV18; D call uncertain. The sequence derives from a woman in her late teens or twenties with multiple sclerosis. CDR3 protein: CASSPPWWYGYTF. CDR3 bases: TGTGCCAGCTCACCACCTTGGTGGTATGGCTACACCTTC.